Listed here are 20 T cell receptor beta chains from one sample, sequenced in a study of Ad26.COV2.S vaccination and SARS-CoV-2 variants. Treatment of the sample: around 19 received Ad26.COV2.S at low or high dose, single or two shots; 5 received placebo; per-sample allocation not given. Day 63 after the first injection of vaccine or placebo was the sampling time. Here immunoSEQ multiplex PCR was the method, and the copy in TCRdb shows in-frame clones only, minus some. Counted here are hundreds of thousands of clones, roughly 89% occurring once; the ten biggest clones make up approximately 5%. The material was peripheral blood, obtained in a trial of Ad26.COV2.S vaccine versus placebo. Every receptor here comes from a person between 18 and 60 years old who received the Ad26.COV2.S COVID-19 vaccine or a placebo.

The V and J genes are TRBV29-1 and TRBJ2-7; 9 bases align to TRBD1. In germline, CDR1 is SQVTM, CDR2 ANQGSEA. The V gene end was trimmed by 4 bases and the J gene end by 3 bases; junction bases not matched to a gene: 7. CDR3 length: 14 amino acids. Here the CDR3 DNA reads TGCAGCGTTGGGGCGGACAGGGGCGGCTACGAGCAGTACTTC. Translating it yields CSVGADRGGYEQYF.

The V and J genes are TRBV2 and TRBJ1-6; 9 bases are a match to TRBD1. The CDR3 length is 16 residues. Trimming took 6 bases from V and 8 from J; bases not matched to a gene: 11. Germline lookup yields CDR1 SNHLY and CDR2 FYNNEI. CDR3 DNA sequence: TGTGCCAGCAGCACTGACGGGACAGGGTTTTATTCACCCCTCCACTTT. Translation gives CASSTDGTGFYSPLHF.

The chain has TRBV19 and TRBJ2-6, with a weak D call TRBD1 (6 bases). CDR1 LNHDA and CDR2 SQIVND come from the germline V gene (reference sequence). The CDR3 consists of 18 residues. Trimming removed 1 base from V and 1 base from J, with 14 bases in between. This chain's CDR3 is CASSIGRGLYSGANVLTF. CDR3 nucleotides: TGTGCCAGTAGTATAGGCAGGGGCCTTTATTCTGGGGCCAACGTCCTGACTTTC.

Only one count was recorded for this clone. The rearrangement links TRBV18 to TRBJ1-1; the match to TRBD1 covers 7 bases. Germline V CDR1 and CDR2: KGHSH, LQKENI. V shed 1 base, J shed 5 bases, and the junction held 7 bases outside the gene matches. The CDR3 length is 15 residues. DNA of the CDR3: TGTGCCAGCTCACCACAGGGGGCCGATGGGACTGAAGCTTTCTTT. Its protein product is CASSPQGADGTEAFF.

The chain employs TRBV6-5 and TRBJ2-1, with TRBD2 matching 10 bases. V lost 7 bases and J lost 6; bases outside the gene matches: 9. The CDR3 totals 15 residues. Per germline, CDR1 MNHEY and CDR2 SVGAGI. The CDR3, as DNA: TGTGCCAGCAAATGGACTAGCGGAGAAACCAATGAGCAGTTCTTC. Protein product: CASKWTSGETNEQFF.

The genes are TRBV6-1 and TRBJ1-3; D not resolved. Deletions cut 2 bases from V and 0 bases from J, with 23 bases between. CDR1 and CDR2 from the germline V gene are MNHNS and SASEGT. There are 20 residues in the CDR3. CDR3 region: CASSEYGGRRQLLSGNTIYF. In DNA, the CDR3 is TGTGCCAGCAGTGAATACGGTGGCCGCCGGCAATTACTCTCTGGAAACACCATATATTTT.

The CDR3 loop is CAWTQGLTPSDTQYF. The CDR3 DNA reads TGTGCCTGGACCCAAGGACTAACCCCGTCAGATACGCAGTATTTT. The chain has TRBV30 and TRBJ2-3; D is perhaps TRBD2 (6 bases). CDR1 is GTSNPN and CDR2 is SVGIG in the germline V gene (reference sequence). Trimming shortened V by 4 bases and J by 4 bases, and 18 bases separated the two germline ends. The CDR3 totals 15 residues.

The chain uses TRBV10-1 and TRBJ2-3; D gene uncertain. Trimming pared 6 bases from V and 2 bases from J, leaving 9 bases between. The CDR3 spans 13 residues. Germline V gene data show CDR1 as WNHNN and CDR2 as SYGVQD (reference sequence). CDR3 protein: CASRDGYTDTQYF. The CDR3, as DNA: TGCGCCAGCAGGGACGGTTACACAGATACGCAGTATTTT.

The gene calls are TRBV6-2 or TRBV6-3 and TRBJ2-1, with D perhaps TRBD1 or TRBD2 (5 bases each). V lost 1 base, J lost 8 bases, and 12 bases lay in between. The germline CDR1 and CDR2 sequences are MNHEY and SVGEGT. The CDR3 is 14 residues long. The CDR3 coding sequence is TGTGCCAGCAGTTACTTGGAAGAGGGGCATGAGCAGTTCTTC. Its translation is CASSYLEEGHEQFF.

This sequence joins TRBV7-2 and TRBJ1-5; D gene unclear. V dropped 3 bases and J dropped 0 bases, with 6 bases sitting between them. The CDR3 totals 14 residues. Germline-derived CDR1 and CDR2 are SGHTA and FQGNSA. Written as DNA, the CDR3 is TGTGCCAGCAGCTTTCCAGGTAGCAATCAGCCCCAGCATTTT. Residues: CASSFPGSNQPQHF.

The V gene is TRBV19, the J gene TRBJ2-1, with 10 positions matching TRBD2. Germline V gene sequence: CDR1 LNHDA, CDR2 SQIVND (reference sequence). J gave up 3 bases and V 3 bases, and 8 bases lay outside the gene matches. CDR3 length: 17 residues. The CDR3 here is CASSIISGRWVYNEQFF. CDR3 nucleotides: TGTGCCAGTAGTATTATTAGCGGGAGGTGGGTCTACAATGAGCAGTTCTTC.

The chain combines TRBV5-1 with TRBJ1-4; D remains ambiguous. Germline V lookup: CDR1 SGHRS, CDR2 YFSETQ. CDR3 length: 15 residues. The V and J ends lost 0 bases and 4 bases respectively, with 10 bases between them. CDR3: CASSLETGNNEKLFF. CDR3 in DNA: TGCGCCAGCAGCTTGGAGACGGGAAATAATGAAAAACTGTTTTTT.

The chain joins TRBV4-1 to TRBJ2-3; no clear D gene. Looked up from germline, CDR1 is MGHRA and CDR2 is YSYEKL. Between the trimmed V and J ends, which lost 1 base and 3 bases, there was a span of 8 bases. This CDR3 region has 14 residues. The CDR3 sequence: CASSQAAVTDTQYF. The CDR3, as DNA: TGCGCCAGCAGCCAAGCGGCCGTAACAGATACGCAGTATTTT.

V gene TRBV6-6 combines with J gene TRBJ1-2; the match to TRBD1 covers 9 bases. The germline gives CDR1 MNHNY, CDR2 SVGAGI (reference sequence). The length of the CDR3 is 12 residues. J lost 8 bases, V lost 7 bases, and 5 bases had no gene match. The CDR3 here is CASIGTGQGYTF. DNA of the CDR3: TGTGCCAGCATAGGGACAGGGCAAGGCTACACCTTC.

This chain links TRBV12-2 with TRBJ2-3; the table gives TRBD1 as D, unverified against the DNA. TRBV12-2 is reported as a pseudogene. The CDR3 is made up of 16 amino acids. The CDR3 spells CASRLAMDTYTDTQYF. In nucleotides, the CDR3 is TGTGCAAGTCGCTTAGCGATGGACACGTACACAGATACGCAGTATTTT.

V usage is TRBV6-6 and J usage is TRBJ1-6; 7 nucleotides match TRBD1. V lost 5 bases to trimming and J lost 5 bases; unmatched junction nucleotides: 6. This CDR3 contains 15 residues. Germline V gene lookup returns CDR1 MNHNY and CDR2 SVGAGI (reference sequence). DNA of the CDR3: TGTGCCAGCAGTCATCCGGGACAGAATAATTCACCCCTCCACTTT. This codes for CASSHPGQNNSPLHF.

V is TRBV28 and J is TRBJ2-1, with TRBD2 matching over 11 bases. The CDR3 length is 15 residues. J lost 10 bases, V lost 1 base, and 6 bases had no gene match. The germline gives CDR1 MDHEN, CDR2 SYDVKM. This CDR3 is CASSLSTSGSWEQFF. The CDR3 DNA follows: TGTGCCAGCAGTTTATCTACTAGCGGGAGTTGGGAGCAGTTCTTC.

The chain employs TRBV5-1 and TRBJ1-2; 7 bases line up with TRBD1. The CDR3 runs to 16 residues. V was clipped by 0 bases and J by 1 base; unmatched bases: 6. Germline CDR1 and CDR2: SGHRS and YFSETQ. CDR3 amino acids: CASSLDGQGGNYGYTF. The CDR3 DNA reads as TGCGCCAGCAGCTTGGACGGGCAGGGGGGTAACTATGGCTACACCTTC. Filled out from reference TRBV5-1 and TRBJ1-2, the complete variable domain reads KAGVTQTPRYLIKTRGQQVTLSCSPISGHRSVSWYQQTPGQGLQFLFEYFSETQRNKGNFPGRFSGRQFSNSRSEMNVSTLELGDSALYLCASSLDGQGGNYGYTFGSGTRLTVV.

The chain recombines TRBV5-1 with TRBJ2-7; TRBD1 aligns across 10 bases. Trimming at V came to 3 bases and at J to 7 bases, leaving 10 bases not matched to a gene. The germline V gene encodes CDR1 SGHRS and CDR2 YFSETQ. CDR3 length: 15 amino acids. The CDR3 spells CASSWGGQGDEEQYF. CDR3 nucleotides: TGCGCCAGCAGCTGGGGCGGACAGGGGGATGAGGAGCAGTACTTC.

The V and J genes are TRBV10-2 and TRBJ2-7; TRBD1 or TRBD2 may be the D gene (5 bases each). The CDR3 extends over 13 amino acids. Germline loops: CDR1 WSHSY, CDR2 SAAADI. Trimming pared 6 bases from V and 6 bases from J, leaving 15 bases between. The CDR3 region is CASRGVGTSEQYF. CDR3 in DNA: TGCGCCAGCAGGGGGGTAGGGACCAGCGAGCAGTACTTC.